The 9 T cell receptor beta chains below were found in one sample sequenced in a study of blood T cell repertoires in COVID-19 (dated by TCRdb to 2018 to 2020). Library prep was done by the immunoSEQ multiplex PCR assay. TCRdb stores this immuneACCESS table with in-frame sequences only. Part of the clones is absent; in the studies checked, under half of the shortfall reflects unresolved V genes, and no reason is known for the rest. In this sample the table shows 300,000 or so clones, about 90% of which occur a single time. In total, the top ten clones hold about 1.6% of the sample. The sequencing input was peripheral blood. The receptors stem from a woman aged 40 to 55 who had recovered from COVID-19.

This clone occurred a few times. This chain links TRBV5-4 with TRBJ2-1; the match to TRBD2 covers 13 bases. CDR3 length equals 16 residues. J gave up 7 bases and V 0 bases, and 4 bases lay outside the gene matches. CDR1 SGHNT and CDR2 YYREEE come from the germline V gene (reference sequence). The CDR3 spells CASSLAMTSGGNEQFF. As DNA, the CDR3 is TGTGCCAGCAGCTTGGCCATGACTAGCGGGGGGAATGAGCAGTTCTTC.

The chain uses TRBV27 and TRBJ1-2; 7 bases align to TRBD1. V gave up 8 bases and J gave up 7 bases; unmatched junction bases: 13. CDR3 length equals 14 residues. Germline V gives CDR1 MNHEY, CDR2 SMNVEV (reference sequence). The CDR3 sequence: CASLLTGSAVGYTF. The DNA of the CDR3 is TGTGCCAGCCTCTTGACAGGGAGTGCAGTTGGCTACACCTTC.

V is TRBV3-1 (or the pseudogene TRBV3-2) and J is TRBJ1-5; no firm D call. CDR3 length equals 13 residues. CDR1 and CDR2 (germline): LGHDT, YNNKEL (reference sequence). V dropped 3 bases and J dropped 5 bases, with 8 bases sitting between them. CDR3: CASSQVGHQPQHF. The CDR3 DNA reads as TGTGCCAGCAGCCAGGTGGGCCATCAGCCCCAGCATTTT.

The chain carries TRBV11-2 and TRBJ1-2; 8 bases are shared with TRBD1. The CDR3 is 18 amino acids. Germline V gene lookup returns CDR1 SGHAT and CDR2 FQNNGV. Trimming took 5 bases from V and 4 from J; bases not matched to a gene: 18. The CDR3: CASSTPGTGLKLGYGYTF. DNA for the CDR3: TGTGCCAGCAGCACCCCCGGGACAGGTCTCAAACTAGGCTATGGCTACACCTTC. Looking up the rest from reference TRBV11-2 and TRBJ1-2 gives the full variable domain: EAGVAQSPRYKIIEKRQSVAFWCNPISGHATLYWYQQILGQGPKLLIQFQNNGVVDDSQLPKDRFSAERLKGVDSTLKIQPAKLEDSAVYLCASSTPGTGLKLGYGYTFGSGTRLTVV.

Here the CDR3 DNA reads TGTGCCAGCAGCTTGGCCGGGGGGGTCGTGTTTGGCTACACCTTC. Protein: CASSLAGGVVFGYTF. The J gene is TRBJ1-2, the V gene TRBV5-4; D might be TRBD1 (5 bases). The V gene's germline CDR1 is SGHNT and CDR2 YYREEE (reference sequence). V lost 0 bases and J lost 7, with 16 bases in between. This CDR3 comprises 15 residues.

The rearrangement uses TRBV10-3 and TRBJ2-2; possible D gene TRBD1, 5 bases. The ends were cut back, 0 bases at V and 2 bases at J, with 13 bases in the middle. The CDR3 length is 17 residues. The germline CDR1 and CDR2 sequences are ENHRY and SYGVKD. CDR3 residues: CAISESMRQGNTGELFF. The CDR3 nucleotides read TGTGCCATCAGTGAGTCGATGAGGCAGGGCAACACCGGGGAGCTGTTTTTT.

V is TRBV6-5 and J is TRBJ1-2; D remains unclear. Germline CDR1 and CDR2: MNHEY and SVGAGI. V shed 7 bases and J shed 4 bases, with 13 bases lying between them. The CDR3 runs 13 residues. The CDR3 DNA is TGTGCCAGCACCCCCGGGAGCGTCTATGGCTACACCTTC. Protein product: CASTPGSVYGYTF.

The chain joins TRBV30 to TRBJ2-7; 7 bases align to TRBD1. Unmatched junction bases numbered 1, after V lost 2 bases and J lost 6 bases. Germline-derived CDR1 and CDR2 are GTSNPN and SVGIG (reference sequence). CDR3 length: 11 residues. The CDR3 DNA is TGTGCCTGGAGTCAGGGGGTCGAGCAGTACTTC. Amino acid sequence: CAWSQGVEQYF.

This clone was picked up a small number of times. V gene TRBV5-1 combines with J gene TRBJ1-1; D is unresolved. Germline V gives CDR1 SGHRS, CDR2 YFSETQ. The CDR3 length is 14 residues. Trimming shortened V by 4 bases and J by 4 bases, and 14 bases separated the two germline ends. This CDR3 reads CASSEGNSGTEAFF. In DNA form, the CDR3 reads TGCGCCAGCAGCGAGGGAAACTCGGGCACTGAAGCTTTCTTT.